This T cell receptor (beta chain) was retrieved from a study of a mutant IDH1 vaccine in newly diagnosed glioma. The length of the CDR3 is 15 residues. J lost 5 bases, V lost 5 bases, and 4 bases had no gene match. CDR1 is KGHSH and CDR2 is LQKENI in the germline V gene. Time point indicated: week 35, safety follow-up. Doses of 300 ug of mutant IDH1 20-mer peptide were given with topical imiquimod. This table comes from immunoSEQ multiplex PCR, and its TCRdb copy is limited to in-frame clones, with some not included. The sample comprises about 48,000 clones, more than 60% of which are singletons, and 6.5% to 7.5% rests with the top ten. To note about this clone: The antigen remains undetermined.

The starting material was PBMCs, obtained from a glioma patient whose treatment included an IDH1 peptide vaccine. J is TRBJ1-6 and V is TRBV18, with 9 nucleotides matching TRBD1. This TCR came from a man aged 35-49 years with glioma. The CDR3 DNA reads TGTGCCAGCTCAACTAGGACAGGGGATAATTCACCCCTCCACTTT. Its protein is CASSTRTGDNSPLHF.